Presented here are 21 T cell receptor beta chains from one specimen sequenced in a study of T cell repertoires in ileal Crohn's disease. Here immunoSEQ multiplex PCR was the method, and the copy in TCRdb shows in-frame clones only, minus some. The sample shows more than 15,000 clones, 65% to 80% of them seen only once. Specified time point: neoterminal ileum biopsy at postoperative endoscopy, about 6 months after surgery. Sample: ileal tissue. Every receptor here comes from an adult with Crohn's disease.

This chain uses TRBV2 with TRBJ1-1; TRBD1 matches at 7 bases. The CDR3 extends over 13 amino acids. Germline CDR1 reads SNHLY; CDR2 reads FYNNEI. V dropped 9 bases and J dropped 4; count of bases not matched to a gene: 8. CDR3: CARGAQGGTEAFF. The CDR3 DNA follows: TGTGCCAGGGGAGCCCAGGGGGGCACTGAAGCTTTCTTT. Combining the CDR3 with reference TRBV2 and TRBJ1-1 gives the whole variable domain EPEVTQTPSHQVTQMGQEVILRCVPISNHLYFYWYRQILGQKVEFLVSFYNNEISEKSEIFDDQFSVERPDGSNFTLKIRSTKLEDSAMYFCARGAQGGTEAFFGQGTRLTVV.

The chain has TRBV20-1 and TRBJ2-3; D uncertain. The CDR3 extends over 11 amino acids. V dropped 4 bases and J dropped 3 bases, with 5 bases sitting between them. The germline CDR1 and CDR2 sequences are DFQATT and SNEGSKA (reference sequence). The DNA of the CDR3 is TGCAGTGCTACACGGACAGATACGCAGTATTTT. This translates into CSATRTDTQYF.

The chain combines TRBV27 with TRBJ1-5; a possible D gene is TRBD1 (5 bases). Germline-derived CDR1 and CDR2 are MNHEY and SMNVEV (reference sequence). Trimming left V 6 bases short and J 0 bases short, with 12 bases between. The CDR3 runs to 15 residues. The CDR3 DNA sequence: TGTGCCAGCAGAGCTTACGGGGGTAGCAATCAGCCCCAGCATTTT. Residues: CASRAYGGSNQPQHF.

The chain combines TRBV5-1 with TRBJ1-1; the D is unclear. CDR1 and CDR2 (germline): SGHRS, YFSETQ. V lost 4 bases to trimming and J lost 1 base, with 11 bases between them. CDR3 length: 14 residues. CDR3 sequence (DNA): TGCGCCAGCAGCGCCGGACTAACGAACACTGAAGCTTTCTTT. It is translated as CASSAGLTNTEAFF.

This clone was found a few times. The V gene is TRBV30, the J gene TRBJ2-7, with 9 bases lining up with TRBD2. V gave up 0 bases and J gave up 4 bases; unmatched junction bases: 4. The CDR3 spans 14 residues. Germline V gives CDR1 GTSNPN, CDR2 SVGIG (reference sequence). CDR3 region: CAWSVASGGYEQYF. Here the CDR3 DNA reads TGTGCCTGGAGTGTGGCCAGCGGGGGGTACGAGCAGTACTTC. Based on the CDR3 plus reference TRBV30 and TRBJ2-7, the full variable domain is SQTIHQWPATLVQPVGSPLSLECTVEGTSNPNLYWYRQAAGRGLQLLFYSVGIGQISSEVPQNLSASRPQDRQFILSSKKLLLSDSGFYLCAWSVASGGYEQYFGPGTRLTVT.

This clone was counted only a few times. The chain carries TRBV27 and TRBJ1-2; TRBD1 is a possible D gene (5 bases). V dropped 5 bases and J dropped 3 bases, with 16 bases sitting between them. Germline V lookup: CDR1 MNHEY, CDR2 SMNVEV (reference sequence). The CDR3 totals 15 residues. The CDR3 loop is CASSPKYGRDYGYTF. In nucleotides, the CDR3 is TGTGCCAGCAGTCCAAAGTATGGCAGGGACTATGGCTACACCTTC.

The rearrangement uses TRBV18 and TRBJ1-5, with D perhaps TRBD1 (6 bases). The CDR3 is 13 amino acids. Germline assignment: CDR1 KGHSH and CDR2 LQKENI. Trimming took 8 bases from V and 4 from J, leaving 12 bases between them. CDR3 nucleotide sequence: TGTGCCAGCCGCGGACAGCAGAATCAGCCCCAGCATTTT. It specifies CASRGQQNQPQHF.

This clone was found a few times. This sequence joins TRBV19 and TRBJ1-4; the match to TRBD1 covers 7 bases. Germline values: CDR1 LNHDA, CDR2 SQIVND (reference sequence). CDR3 length: 14 residues. With V trimmed by 6 bases and J by 7 bases, 8 bases remained unmatched. The CDR3 is CASSQGVGGEKLFF. In DNA form, the CDR3 reads TGTGCCAGTAGCCAGGGGGTGGGAGGTGAAAAACTGTTTTTT. The whole variable domain, remainder taken from reference TRBV19 and TRBJ1-4, is DGGITQSPKYLFRKEGQNVTLSCEQNLNHDAMYWYRQDPGQGLRLIYYSQIVNDFQKGDIAEGYSVSREKKESFPLTVTSAQKNPTAFYLCASSQGVGGEKLFFGSGTQLSVL.

The V call is TRBV10-2, the J call TRBJ2-3; 8 bases map to TRBD2. V shed 1 base and J 1 base; nucleotides not matched to a gene: 4. Germline CDR1 reads WSHSY; CDR2 reads SAAADI. The CDR3 has 16 amino acids. The CDR3 DNA reads as TGCGCCAGCAGTGAGTTAGGAGCGGGGGGCACAGATACGCAGTATTTT. This sequence encodes CASSELGAGGTDTQYF.

The chain is built from TRBV5-1 and TRBJ2-3; D is possibly TRBD2 (5 bases). Trimming removed 3 bases from V and 1 base from J, with 24 bases in between. Germline V gene lookup returns CDR1 SGHRS and CDR2 YFSETQ. The CDR3 has 19 amino acids. The CDR3 loop reads CASSSGTRVVPGRTDTQYF. Written as DNA, the CDR3 is TGCGCCAGCAGCTCGGGAACTAGAGTTGTCCCAGGACGCACAGATACGCAGTATTTT.

This clone turned up a few times. V usage is TRBV25-1 and J usage is TRBJ1-1, with TRBD1 identical over 7 bases. J gave up 7 bases and V 1 base, and 6 bases lay outside the gene matches. The CDR3 extends over 14 amino acids. Germline CDR1 is MGHDK and CDR2 is SYGVNS. The CDR3 bases are TGTGCCAGCAGTGAATGGGGCCCAGGGGGTGAAGCTTTCTTT. Translating it yields CASSEWGPGGEAFF.

The chain is built from TRBV6-6 and TRBJ1-4, with D possibly matching TRBD1 (6 bases). The V gene lost 7 bases and the J gene lost 0 bases, with 15 bases spanning the gap. Germline V gives CDR1 MNHNY, CDR2 SVGAGI (reference sequence). This CDR3 comprises 16 residues. The CDR3 is CASTRGGLATNEKLFF. The CDR3 nucleotides read TGTGCCAGCACTCGTGGGGGCCTAGCAACTAATGAAAAACTGTTTTTT.

This chain joins TRBV6-6 and TRBJ2-7, with 8 bases aligning to TRBD2. CDR3 size: 15 residues. CDR1 and CDR2 (germline): MNHNY, SVGAGI (reference sequence). Unmatched junction bases numbered 9, after V lost 6 bases and J lost 2 bases. The CDR3 loop is CASSLSPSGPYEQYF. Written as DNA, the CDR3 is TGTGCCAGCAGCCTCTCACCTAGCGGGCCCTACGAGCAGTACTTC.

This clone occurred once. The genes are TRBV19 and TRBJ2-7; D might be TRBD2 (6 bases). The CDR3 extends over 14 amino acids. Germline V lookup: CDR1 LNHDA, CDR2 SQIVND (reference sequence). V was clipped by 3 bases and J by 2 bases, with 11 bases between them. The DNA for the CDR3 is TGTGCCAGTAGTATTGGGGGGAGCACCTACGAGCAGTACTTC. It specifies CASSIGGSTYEQYF.

V and J are TRBV5-1 and TRBJ2-5, with D maybe TRBD2 (5 bases). This CDR3 is built from 14 residues. The V gene's germline CDR1 is SGHRS and CDR2 YFSETQ. The ends were cut back, 1 base at V and 5 bases at J, with 12 bases in the middle. CDR3: CASSLFAGGETQYF. The CDR3 DNA follows: TGCGCCAGCAGCTTGTTTGCGGGTGGCGAGACCCAGTACTTC.

The genes are TRBV29-1 and TRBJ2-4; 7 nucleotides agree with TRBD2. Losses at the gene ends were 3 bases for V and 3 bases for J; bases not matched to a gene: 2. Per the germline V gene, CDR1 is SQVTM and CDR2 is ANQGSEA. The CDR3 runs to 13 residues. The CDR3 DNA is TGCAGCGTTGAGGGGGGGGTCAAAAACATTCAGTACTTC. As protein: CSVEGGVKNIQYF.

This chain connects TRBV27 to TRBJ2-7; TRBD2 is a possible D gene (6 bases). The CDR3 is 14 residues long. Trimming took 1 base from V and 4 from J, leaving 11 bases between them. Germline V lookup: CDR1 MNHEY, CDR2 SMNVEV (reference sequence). The CDR3 nucleotides read TGTGCCAGCAGTTTATACGGGAGAGATTACGAGCAGTACTTC. It encodes CASSLYGRDYEQYF.

V gene TRBV5-4 combines with J gene TRBJ2-3; 9 positions match TRBD2. Germline V CDR1 and CDR2: SGHNT, YYREEE (reference sequence). The trim removed 0 bases at V and 7 bases at J, leaving 3 bases unmatched. The CDR3 is 14 residues long. The chain's CDR3 is CASSLVAGDNTQYF. DNA for the CDR3: TGTGCCAGCAGCTTGGTAGCGGGAGACAATACGCAGTATTTT.

This clone was recorded a few times. The chain combines TRBV6-1 with TRBJ1-5, with 8 nucleotides matching TRBD1. Trimming took 2 bases from V and 0 from J; bases not matched to a gene: 9. Germline V gene lookup returns CDR1 MNHNS and CDR2 SASEGT. The CDR3 sequence is 18 residues long. The CDR3: CASSEWETGDFSNQPQHF. The CDR3 DNA sequence: TGTGCCAGCAGTGAATGGGAGACAGGGGACTTTAGCAATCAGCCCCAGCATTTT.

V usage is TRBV7-2 and J usage is TRBJ1-2; weak D call: TRBD1 (5 bases). The CDR3 loop spans 14 amino acids. V shed 1 base and J shed 1 base, with 7 bases lying between them. Germline CDR1 reads SGHTA; CDR2 reads FQGNSA. DNA of the CDR3: TGTGCCAGCAGCTTAGGACAGATTAACTATGGCTACACCTTC. Its translation is CASSLGQINYGYTF.

This chain joins TRBV19 and TRBJ1-1, with 10 bases matching TRBD1. The CDR3 length is 17 residues. The V gene end was trimmed by 7 bases and the J gene end by 0 bases; junction bases not matched to a gene: 11. Germline lookup yields CDR1 LNHDA and CDR2 SQIVND (reference sequence). The CDR3 coding sequence is TGTGCCAGTACCCCCATGGGACAGGGGTTAATGAACACTGAAGCTTTCTTT. It codes for CASTPMGQGLMNTEAFF.